This T cell receptor beta chain comes out of a study of cytomegalovirus exposure and HLA in healthy donors. The study ran its PCR with 60 Vbeta and 13 Jbeta primers. Measured with immunoSEQ multiplex PCR; TCRdb has only the in-frame clones, and not every one. The sample yields some 150,000 clones, roughly three quarters seen once. The V end lost 3 bases, the J end lost 4 bases, and 10 bases lay between the germline ends. CDR1 and CDR2 from the germline V gene are MDHEN and SYDVKM. The CDR3 has 13 residues. Sequencing was carried out using PBMCs. The rearrangement links TRBV28 to TRBJ2-7; D gene uncertain. This receptor was obtained from a man aged 60-69 years in good health and CMV-seronegative. CDR3 sequence: CASSFAVDYEQYF. The CDR3 region has the DNA TGTGCCAGCAGTTTTGCGGTAGATTACGAGCAGTACTTC.